The next 5 T cell receptor beta chains were all read from a single sample in a study of cytomegalovirus exposure and HLA in healthy donors. A multiplex PCR was run with 60 Vbeta primers and 13 Jbeta primers. The data were produced by immunoSEQ multiplex PCR, yet TCRdb's version contains in-frame clones alone and is incomplete. Among approximately 100,000 clones listed, just over 70% were seen once. The sample was PBMCs. These receptors were taken from a boy aged 10-17 years in good health and CMV-seronegative.

This chain connects TRBV27 to TRBJ2-7, with 12 bases identical to TRBD1. The CDR3 has 14 amino acids. The V gene's germline CDR1 is MNHEY and CDR2 SMNVEV (reference sequence). V lost 5 bases to trimming and J lost 5 bases; unmatched junction nucleotides: 4. The CDR3 DNA reads as TGTGCCAGCAGTCCAGGGACAGGGGGCCACGAGCAGTACTTC. It specifies CASSPGTGGHEQYF.

The rearrangement joins TRBV30 to TRBJ1-2; D not resolved. The CDR3 has 12 amino acids. Germline CDR1 GTSNPN, CDR2 SVGIG (reference sequence). V gave up 5 bases and J gave up 4 bases, with 11 bases separating them. The CDR3 sequence is CAWQADLYGYTF. The CDR3 nucleotides are TGTGCCTGGCAGGCAGACCTCTATGGCTACACCTTC.

In DNA form, the CDR3 reads TGTGCCAGCAGCATACAGGGTATTGGAGAGACCCAGTACTTC. It codes for CASSIQGIGETQYF. The chain uses TRBV6-1 and TRBJ2-5, with D maybe TRBD1 (6 bases). Germline V gene lookup returns CDR1 MNHNS and CDR2 SASEGT. The CDR3 runs 14 residues. V was clipped by 6 bases and J by 4 bases, with 15 bases between them.

This clone was recorded once. This rearrangement joins TRBV5-1 to TRBJ1-2; 7 nucleotides match TRBD1. The V segment lost 4 bases and the J segment 7 bases; nucleotides outside the gene matches: 10. Germline CDR1 SGHRS, CDR2 YFSETQ. This CDR3 spans 14 amino acids. DNA of the CDR3: TGCGCCAGCAGCCCCGGACAGGCCGAGAGTGGCTACACCTTC. It is translated as CASSPGQAESGYTF. The full variable domain, completed using reference TRBV5-1 and TRBJ1-2, is KAGVTQTPRYLIKTRGQQVTLSCSPISGHRSVSWYQQTPGQGLQFLFEYFSETQRNKGNFPGRFSGRQFSNSRSEMNVSTLELGDSALYLCASSPGQAESGYTFGSGTRLTVV.

This chain links TRBV28 with TRBJ1-2; 9 nucleotides align to TRBD1. This CDR3 contains 13 residues. Trimming at V came to 5 bases and at J to 8 bases, leaving 6 bases not matched to a gene. Germline V CDR1 and CDR2: MDHEN, SYDVKM. CDR3 sequence (DNA): TGTGCCAGCAGTCCCACAGGGGGCTGGGGCTACACCTTC. It specifies CASSPTGGWGYTF.